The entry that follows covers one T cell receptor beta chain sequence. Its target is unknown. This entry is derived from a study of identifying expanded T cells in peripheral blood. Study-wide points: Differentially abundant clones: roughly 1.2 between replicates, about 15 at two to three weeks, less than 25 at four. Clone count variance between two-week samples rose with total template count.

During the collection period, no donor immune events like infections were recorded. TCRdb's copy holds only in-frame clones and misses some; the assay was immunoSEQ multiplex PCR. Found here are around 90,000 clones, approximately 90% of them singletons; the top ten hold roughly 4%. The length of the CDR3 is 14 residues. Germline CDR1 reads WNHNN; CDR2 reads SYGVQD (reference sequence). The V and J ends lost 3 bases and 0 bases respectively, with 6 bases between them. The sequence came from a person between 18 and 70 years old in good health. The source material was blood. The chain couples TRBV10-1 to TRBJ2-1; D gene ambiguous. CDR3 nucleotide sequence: TGCGCCAGCAGTGACAGGAGCTCCTACAATGAGCAGTTCTTC. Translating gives CASSDRSSYNEQFF.